This T cell receptor beta chain stems from a study of shared clonotypes between healthy human individuals. The CDR3 contains 16 residues. The V end lost 2 bases, the J end lost 0 bases, and 11 bases lay between the germline ends. Looked up from germline, CDR1 is MNHEY and CDR2 is SVGAGI. This clone appeared a few times. The table came from immunoSEQ multiplex PCR; TCRdb's copy has only in-frame clones and leaves some out. The sample holds fewer than 550,000 clones; about 79% are singletons and the top ten take under 15%. Sequencing was carried out using PBMCs. This chain uses TRBV6-5 with TRBJ2-1; D is unclear. The receptor comes from a woman between 40 and 50 years old in good health. Some clones in this sample may be carry-over from other donors' samples. In DNA, the CDR3 is TGTGCCAGCAGTTACACCATCCAGAGCTCCTACAATGAGCAGTTCTTC. It encodes CASSYTIQSSYNEQFF.